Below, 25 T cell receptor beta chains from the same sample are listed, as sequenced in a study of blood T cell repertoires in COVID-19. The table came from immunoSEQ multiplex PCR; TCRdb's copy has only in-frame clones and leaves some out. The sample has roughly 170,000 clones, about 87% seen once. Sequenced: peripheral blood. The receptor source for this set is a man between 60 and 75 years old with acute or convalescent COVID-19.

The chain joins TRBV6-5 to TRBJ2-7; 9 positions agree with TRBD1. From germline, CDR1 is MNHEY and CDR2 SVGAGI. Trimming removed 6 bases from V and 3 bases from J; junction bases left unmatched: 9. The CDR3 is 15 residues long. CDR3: CASSDGGQGNYEQYV. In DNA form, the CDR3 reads TGTGCCAGCAGCGACGGGGGACAGGGTAACTACGAGCAGTACGTC.

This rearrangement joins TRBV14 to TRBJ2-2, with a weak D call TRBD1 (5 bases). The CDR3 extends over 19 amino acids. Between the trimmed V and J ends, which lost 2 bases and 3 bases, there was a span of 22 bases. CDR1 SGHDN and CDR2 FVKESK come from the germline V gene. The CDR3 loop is CASSQPSPDSALDTGELFF. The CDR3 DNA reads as TGTGCCAGCAGCCAACCTTCCCCAGACAGCGCGTTGGACACCGGGGAGCTGTTTTTT.

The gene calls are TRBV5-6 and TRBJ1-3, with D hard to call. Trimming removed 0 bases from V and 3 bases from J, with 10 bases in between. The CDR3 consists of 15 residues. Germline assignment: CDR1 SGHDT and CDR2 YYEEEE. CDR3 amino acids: CASSLGRGLGNTIYF. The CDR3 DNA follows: TGTGCCAGCAGCTTGGGACGGGGTCTTGGAAACACCATATATTTT. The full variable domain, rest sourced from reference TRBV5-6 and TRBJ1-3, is DAGVTQSPTHLIKTRGQQVTLRCSPKSGHDTVSWYQQALGQGPQFIFQYYEEEERQRGNFPDRFSGHQFPNYSSELNVNALLLGDSALYLCASSLGRGLGNTIYFGEGSWLTVV.

The CDR3 nucleotides read TGTGCCAGCAGCTTTGACAGGGGGGAGACCCAGTACTTC. This encodes CASSFDRGETQYF. This rearrangement joins TRBV7-6 to TRBJ2-5; TRBD1 matches at 9 bases. This CDR3 has 13 amino acids. J was trimmed by 5 bases and V by 3 bases; bases with no gene match: 1. CDR1 is SGHVS, CDR2 FNYEAQ, per germline.

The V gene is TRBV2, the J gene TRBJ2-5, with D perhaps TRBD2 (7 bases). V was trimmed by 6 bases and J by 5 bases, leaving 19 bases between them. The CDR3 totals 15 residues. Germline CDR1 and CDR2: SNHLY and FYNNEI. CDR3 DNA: TGTGCCAGCAGCGGCTTACGGGGGGCCTCGGAGACCCAGTACTTC. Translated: CASSGLRGASETQYF.

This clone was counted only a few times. The CDR3 DNA is TGTGCCAGCAGTTTCTCCCCCGCCTACAATGAGCAGTTCTTC. Amino acid sequence: CASSFSPAYNEQFF. The gene calls are TRBV27 and TRBJ2-1; no firm D call. V was clipped by 3 bases and J by 2 bases, with 8 bases between them. This CDR3 region has 14 residues. The germline gives CDR1 MNHEY, CDR2 SMNVEV (reference sequence).

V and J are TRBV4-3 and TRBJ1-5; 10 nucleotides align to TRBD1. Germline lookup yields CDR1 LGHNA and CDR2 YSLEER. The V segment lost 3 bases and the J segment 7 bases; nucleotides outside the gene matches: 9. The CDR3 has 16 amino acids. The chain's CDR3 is CASSQAYGQGGQPQHF. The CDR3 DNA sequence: TGCGCCAGCAGCCAGGCGTACGGACAGGGGGGACAGCCCCAGCATTTT.

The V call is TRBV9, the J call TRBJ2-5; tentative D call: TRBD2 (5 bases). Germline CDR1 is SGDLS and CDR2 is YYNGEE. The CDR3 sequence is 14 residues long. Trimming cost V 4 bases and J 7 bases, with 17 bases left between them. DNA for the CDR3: TGTGCCAGCAGCCCTGGAAGCGGCTCGGGGACCCAGTACTTC. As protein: CASSPGSGSGTQYF.

As DNA, the CDR3 is TGTGCCAGCAGCTCCGGACACGCGAACACCGGGGAGCTGTTTTTT. The encoded protein is CASSSGHANTGELFF. The chain uses TRBV11-1 and TRBJ2-2; possibly TRBD1 for D (5 bases). V was pared by 4 bases and J by 0 bases, with 9 bases between. There are 15 residues in the CDR3. The V gene's germline CDR1 is SGHAT and CDR2 FQDESV (reference sequence). Full variable domain (rest looked up from reference TRBV11-1 and TRBJ2-2): EAEVAQSPRYKITEKSQAVAFWCDPISGHATLYWYRQILGQGPELLVQFQDESVVDDSQLPKDRFSAERLKGVDSTLKIQPAELGDSAMYLCASSSGHANTGELFFGEGSRLTVL.

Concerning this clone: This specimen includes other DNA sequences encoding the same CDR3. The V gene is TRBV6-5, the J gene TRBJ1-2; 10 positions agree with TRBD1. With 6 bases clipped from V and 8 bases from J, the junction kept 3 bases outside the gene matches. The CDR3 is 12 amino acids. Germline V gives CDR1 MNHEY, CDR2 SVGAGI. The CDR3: CASSRTGGGYTF. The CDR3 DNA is TGTGCCAGCAGCCGGACAGGGGGAGGCTACACCTTC.

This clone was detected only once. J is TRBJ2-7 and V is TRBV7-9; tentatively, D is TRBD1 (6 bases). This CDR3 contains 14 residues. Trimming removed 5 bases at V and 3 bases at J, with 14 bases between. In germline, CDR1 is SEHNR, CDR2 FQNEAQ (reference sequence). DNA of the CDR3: TGTGCCAGCAGCCCCCGGGACACCTACTACGAGCAGTACGTC. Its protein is CASSPRDTYYEQYV.

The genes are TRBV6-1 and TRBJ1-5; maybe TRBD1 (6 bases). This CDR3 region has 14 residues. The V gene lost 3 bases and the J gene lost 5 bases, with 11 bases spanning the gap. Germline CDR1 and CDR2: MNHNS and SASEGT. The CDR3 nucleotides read TGTGCCAGCAGTGAGGGGGGGACACATCAGCCCCAGCATTTT. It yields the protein CASSEGGTHQPQHF.

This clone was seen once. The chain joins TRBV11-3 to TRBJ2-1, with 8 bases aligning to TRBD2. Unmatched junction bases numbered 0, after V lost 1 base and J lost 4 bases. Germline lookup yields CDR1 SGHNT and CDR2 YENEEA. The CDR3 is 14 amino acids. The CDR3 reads CASSLAGGYNEQFF. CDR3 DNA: TGTGCCAGCAGCTTAGCGGGAGGGTACAATGAGCAGTTCTTC.

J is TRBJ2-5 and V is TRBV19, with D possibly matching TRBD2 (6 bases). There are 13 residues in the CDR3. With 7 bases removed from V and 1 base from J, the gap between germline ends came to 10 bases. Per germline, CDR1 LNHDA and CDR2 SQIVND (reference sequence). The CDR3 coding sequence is TGTGCCAGTAAAGCCGGGAGCCAAGAGACCCAGTACTTC. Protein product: CASKAGSQETQYF.

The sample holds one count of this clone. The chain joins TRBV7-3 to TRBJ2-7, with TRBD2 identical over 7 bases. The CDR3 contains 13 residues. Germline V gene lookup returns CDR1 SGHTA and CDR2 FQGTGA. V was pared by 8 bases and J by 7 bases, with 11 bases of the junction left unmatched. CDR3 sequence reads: CASSREAGREQYF. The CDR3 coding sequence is TGTGCCAGCTCTAGGGAAGCGGGGAGGGAGCAGTACTTC.

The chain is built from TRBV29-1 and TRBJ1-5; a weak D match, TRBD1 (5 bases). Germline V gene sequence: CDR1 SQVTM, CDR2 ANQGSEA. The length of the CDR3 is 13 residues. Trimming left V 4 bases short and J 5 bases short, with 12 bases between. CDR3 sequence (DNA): TGCAGCGTTGGAACAGGCACATATCAGCCCCAGCATTTT. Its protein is CSVGTGTYQPQHF.

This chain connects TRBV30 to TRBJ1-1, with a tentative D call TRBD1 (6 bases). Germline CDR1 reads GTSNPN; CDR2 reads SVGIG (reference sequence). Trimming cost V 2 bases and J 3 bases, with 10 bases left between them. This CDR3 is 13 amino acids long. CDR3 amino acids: CAWSTDRYTEAFF. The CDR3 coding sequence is TGTGCCTGGAGTACTGACAGGTACACTGAAGCTTTCTTT.

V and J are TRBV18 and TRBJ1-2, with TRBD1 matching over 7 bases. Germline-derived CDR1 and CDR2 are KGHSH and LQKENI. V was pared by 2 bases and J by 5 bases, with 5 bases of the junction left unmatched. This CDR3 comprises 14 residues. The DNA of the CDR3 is TGTGCCAGCTCACCAAGGCAGGGGGATTATGGCTACACCTTC. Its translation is CASSPRQGDYGYTF.

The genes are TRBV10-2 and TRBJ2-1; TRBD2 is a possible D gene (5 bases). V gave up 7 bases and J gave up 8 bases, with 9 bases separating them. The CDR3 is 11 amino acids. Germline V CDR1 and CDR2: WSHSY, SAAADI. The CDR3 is CASKTGDEQFF. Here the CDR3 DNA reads TGCGCCAGCAAGACCGGGGATGAGCAGTTCTTC.

The CDR3 loop is CAWSPPEVRDGYTF. CDR3 nucleotides: TGTGCCTGGAGTCCCCCGGAGGTACGGGATGGCTACACCTTC. The gene calls are TRBV30 and TRBJ1-2; no clear D. Germline V lookup: CDR1 GTSNPN, CDR2 SVGIG (reference sequence). Between the trimmed V and J ends, which lost 2 bases and 6 bases, there was a span of 16 bases. The CDR3 sequence is 14 residues long. The full variable domain, in which reference TRBV30 and TRBJ1-2 provide the parts outside the CDR3, is SQTIHQWPATLVQPVGSPLSLECTVEGTSNPNLYWYRQAAGRGLQLLFYSVGIGQISSEVPQNLSASRPQDRQFILSSKKLLLSDSGFYLCAWSPPEVRDGYTFGSGTRLTVV.

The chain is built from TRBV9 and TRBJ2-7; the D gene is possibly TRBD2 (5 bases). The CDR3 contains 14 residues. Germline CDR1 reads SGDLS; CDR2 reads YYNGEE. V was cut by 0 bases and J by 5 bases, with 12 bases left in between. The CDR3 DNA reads TGTGCCAGCAGCGTAGACGGGGAACGTGACGAGCAGTACTTC. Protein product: CASSVDGERDEQYF.

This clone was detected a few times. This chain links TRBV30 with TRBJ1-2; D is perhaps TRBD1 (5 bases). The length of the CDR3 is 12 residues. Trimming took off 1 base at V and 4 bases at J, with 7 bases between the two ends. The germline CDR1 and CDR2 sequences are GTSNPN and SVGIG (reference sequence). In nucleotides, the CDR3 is TGTGCCTGGAGTGGGACAAGCTATGGCTACACCTTC. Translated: CAWSGTSYGYTF.

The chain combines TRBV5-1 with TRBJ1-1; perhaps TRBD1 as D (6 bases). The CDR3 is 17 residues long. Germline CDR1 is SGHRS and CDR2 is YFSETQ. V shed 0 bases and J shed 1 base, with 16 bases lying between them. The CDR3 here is CASSLGGGAAQNTEAFF. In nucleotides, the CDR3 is TGCGCCAGCAGCTTGGGTGGGGGGGCGGCCCAGAACACTGAAGCTTTCTTT.

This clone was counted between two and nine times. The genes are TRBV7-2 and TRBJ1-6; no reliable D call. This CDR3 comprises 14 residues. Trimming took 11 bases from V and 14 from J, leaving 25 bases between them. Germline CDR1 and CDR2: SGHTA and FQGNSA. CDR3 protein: CAAGGIGRGEALHF. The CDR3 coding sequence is TGTGCCGCAGGAGGAATCGGACGGGGTGAAGCCCTCCACTTT.

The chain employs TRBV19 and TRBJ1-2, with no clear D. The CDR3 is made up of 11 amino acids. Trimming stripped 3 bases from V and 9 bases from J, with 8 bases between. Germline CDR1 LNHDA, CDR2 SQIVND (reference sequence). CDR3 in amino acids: CASSIRRSYTF. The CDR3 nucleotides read TGTGCCAGTAGTATCCGGAGGAGCTACACCTTC.